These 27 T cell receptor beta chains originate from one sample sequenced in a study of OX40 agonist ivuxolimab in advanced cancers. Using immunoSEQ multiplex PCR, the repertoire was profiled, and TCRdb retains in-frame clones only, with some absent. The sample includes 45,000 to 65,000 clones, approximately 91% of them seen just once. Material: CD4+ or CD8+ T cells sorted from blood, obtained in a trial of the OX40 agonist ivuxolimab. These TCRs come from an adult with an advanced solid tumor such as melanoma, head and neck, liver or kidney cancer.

The CDR3: CASREPGDSYGYTF. DNA of the CDR3: TGTGCCAGCAGGGAACCAGGGGACTCCTATGGCTACACCTTC. This sequence joins TRBV13 and TRBJ1-2; weak D call: TRBD1 (6 bases). CDR3 length: 14 amino acids. The germline CDR1 and CDR2 sequences are PRHDT and FYEKMQ (reference sequence). V shed 6 bases and J shed 4 bases, with 15 bases lying between them.

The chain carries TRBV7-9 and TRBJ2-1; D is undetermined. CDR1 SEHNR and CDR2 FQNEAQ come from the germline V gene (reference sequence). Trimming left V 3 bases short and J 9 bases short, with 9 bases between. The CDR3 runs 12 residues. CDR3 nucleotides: TGTGCCAGCAGCTTTGGAGAGAGTGAGCAGTTCTTC. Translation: CASSFGESEQFF.

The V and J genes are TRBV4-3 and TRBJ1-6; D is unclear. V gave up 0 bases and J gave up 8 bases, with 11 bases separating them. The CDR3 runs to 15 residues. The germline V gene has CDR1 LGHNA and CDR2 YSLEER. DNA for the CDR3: TGCGCCAGCAGCCAAGATCGGGGAGATGATTCACCCCTCCACTTT. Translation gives CASSQDRGDDSPLHF.

CDR3 coding DNA: TGCGCCAGCAGCTCCGGGGACAGGGAATACGAGCAGTACTTC. Its protein is CASSSGDREYEQYF. The genes are TRBV5-1 and TRBJ2-7, with 9 bases fitting TRBD1. Germline-derived CDR1 and CDR2 are SGHRS and YFSETQ. V was clipped by 3 bases and J by 4 bases; unmatched bases: 5. This CDR3 contains 14 residues.

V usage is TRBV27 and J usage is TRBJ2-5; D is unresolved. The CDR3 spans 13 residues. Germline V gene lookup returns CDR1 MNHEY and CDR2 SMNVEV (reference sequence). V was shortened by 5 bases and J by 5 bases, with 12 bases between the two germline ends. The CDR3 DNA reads TGTGCCAGCAGTAACTACAAATGGGAGACCCAGTACTTC. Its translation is CASSNYKWETQYF.

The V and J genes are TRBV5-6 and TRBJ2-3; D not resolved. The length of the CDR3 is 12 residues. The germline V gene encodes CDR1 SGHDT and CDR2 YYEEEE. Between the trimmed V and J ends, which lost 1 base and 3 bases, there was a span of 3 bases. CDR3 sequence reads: CASSLMTDTQYF. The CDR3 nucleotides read TGTGCCAGCAGCTTGATGACAGATACGCAGTATTTT.

The CDR3 here is CASSYLTEISETQYF. The CDR3 DNA reads as TGTGCCAGCAGTTACTTGACAGAAATCTCAGAGACCCAGTACTTC. The J gene is TRBJ2-5, the V gene TRBV6-6; D possibly corresponds to TRBD1 (5 bases). Germline V lookup: CDR1 MNHNY, CDR2 SVGAGI (reference sequence). Trimming pared 1 base from V and 4 bases from J, leaving 13 bases between. CDR3 length equals 15 residues.

CDR3 protein: CASMPRAPPPGEQYF. The CDR3 DNA sequence: TGTGCCAGCATGCCCCGGGCCCCGCCACCGGGGGAGCAGTACTTC. The genes are TRBV2 and TRBJ2-7, with a possible D match to TRBD2 (5 bases). CDR1 is SNHLY and CDR2 is FYNNEI in the germline V gene. V was clipped by 7 bases and J by 7 bases, with 23 bases between them. This CDR3 contains 15 residues.

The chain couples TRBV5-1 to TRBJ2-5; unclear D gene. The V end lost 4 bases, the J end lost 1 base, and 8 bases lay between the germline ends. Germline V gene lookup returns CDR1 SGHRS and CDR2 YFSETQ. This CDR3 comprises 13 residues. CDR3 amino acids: CASSVLPQETQYF. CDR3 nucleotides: TGCGCCAGCAGCGTTTTGCCCCAAGAGACCCAGTACTTC.

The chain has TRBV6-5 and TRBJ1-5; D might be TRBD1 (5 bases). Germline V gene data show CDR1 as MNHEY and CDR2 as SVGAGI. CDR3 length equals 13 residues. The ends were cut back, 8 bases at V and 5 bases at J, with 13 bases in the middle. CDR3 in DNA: TGTGCCAGCTCGAGAGGAGGGGATCAGCCCCAGCATTTT. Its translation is CASSRGGDQPQHF.

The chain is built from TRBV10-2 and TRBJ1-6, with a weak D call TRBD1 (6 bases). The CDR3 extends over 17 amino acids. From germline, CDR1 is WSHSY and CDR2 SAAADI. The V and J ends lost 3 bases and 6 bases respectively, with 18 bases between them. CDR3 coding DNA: TGCGCCAGCAGTGACTTATCCGGGACACTCGGTAATTCACCCCTCCACTTT. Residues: CASSDLSGTLGNSPLHF.

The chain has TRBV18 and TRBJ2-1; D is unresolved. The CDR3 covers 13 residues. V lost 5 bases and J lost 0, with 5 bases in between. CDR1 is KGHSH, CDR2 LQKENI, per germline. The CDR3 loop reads CASSTSSYNEQFF. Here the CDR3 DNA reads TGTGCCAGCTCAACGAGCTCCTACAATGAGCAGTTCTTC.

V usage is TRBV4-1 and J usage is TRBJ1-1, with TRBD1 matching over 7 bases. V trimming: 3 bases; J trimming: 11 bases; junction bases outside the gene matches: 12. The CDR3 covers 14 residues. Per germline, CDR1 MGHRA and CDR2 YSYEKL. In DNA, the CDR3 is TGCGCCAGCAGCCAGGTAGGGACAGCCCTCGTGGCTTTCTTT. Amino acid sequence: CASSQVGTALVAFF.

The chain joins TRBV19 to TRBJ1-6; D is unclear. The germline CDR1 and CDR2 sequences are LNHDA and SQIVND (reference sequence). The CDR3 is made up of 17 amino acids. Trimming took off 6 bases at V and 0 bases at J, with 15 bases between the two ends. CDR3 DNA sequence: TGTGCCAGTAGCCGTGACCGGCCGGACTCCTATAATTCACCCCTCCACTTT. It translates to CASSRDRPDSYNSPLHF.

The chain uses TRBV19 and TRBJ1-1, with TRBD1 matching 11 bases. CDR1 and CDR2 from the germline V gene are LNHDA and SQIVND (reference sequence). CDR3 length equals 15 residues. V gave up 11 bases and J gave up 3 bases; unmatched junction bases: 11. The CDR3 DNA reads TGTGCCGTAAGGGACAGGGGGTACCACGACACTGAAGCTTTCTTT. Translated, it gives CAVRDRGYHDTEAFF. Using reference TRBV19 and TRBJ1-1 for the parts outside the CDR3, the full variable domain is DGGITQSPKYLFRKEGQNVTLSCEQNLNHDAMYWYRQDPGQGLRLIYYSQIVNDFQKGDIAEGYSVSREKKESFPLTVTSAQKNPTAFYLCAVRDRGYHDTEAFFGQGTRLTVV.

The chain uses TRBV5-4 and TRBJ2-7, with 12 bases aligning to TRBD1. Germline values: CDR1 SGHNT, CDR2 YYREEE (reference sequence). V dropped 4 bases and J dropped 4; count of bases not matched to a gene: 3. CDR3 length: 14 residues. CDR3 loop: CASSRDRGRYEQYF. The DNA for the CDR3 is TGTGCCAGCAGCCGGGACAGGGGGCGATACGAGCAGTACTTC. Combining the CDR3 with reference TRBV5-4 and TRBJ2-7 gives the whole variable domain ETGVTQSPTHLIKTRGQQVTLRCSSQSGHNTVSWYQQALGQGPQFIFQYYREEENGRGNFPPRFSGLQFPNYSSELNVNALELDDSALYLCASSRDRGRYEQYFGPGTRLTVT.

In DNA form, the CDR3 reads TGCGCCAGCAGCCAAGGACTAGCGGGGCCCTACGAGCAGTACTTC. It encodes CASSQGLAGPYEQYF. V is TRBV4-3 and J is TRBJ2-7; 11 bases align to TRBD2. Trimming took 1 base from V and 2 from J; bases not matched to a gene: 1. CDR1 is LGHNA and CDR2 is YSLEER in the germline V gene. The CDR3 is 15 amino acids.

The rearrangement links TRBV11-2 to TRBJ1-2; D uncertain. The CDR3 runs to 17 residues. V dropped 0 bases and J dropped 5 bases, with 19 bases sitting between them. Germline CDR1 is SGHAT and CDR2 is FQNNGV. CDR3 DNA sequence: TGTGCCAGCAGCTTAGATTTTGACGAGGCAGTATTATATGGCTACACCTTC. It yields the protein CASSLDFDEAVLYGYTF.

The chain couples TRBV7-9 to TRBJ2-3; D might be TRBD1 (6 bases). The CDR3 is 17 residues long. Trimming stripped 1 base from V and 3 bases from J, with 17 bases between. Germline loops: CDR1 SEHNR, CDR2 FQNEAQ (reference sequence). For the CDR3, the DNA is TGTGCCAGCAGCTTAGTCCGGACAGTCCCCAAAACAGATACGCAGTATTTT. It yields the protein CASSLVRTVPKTDTQYF.

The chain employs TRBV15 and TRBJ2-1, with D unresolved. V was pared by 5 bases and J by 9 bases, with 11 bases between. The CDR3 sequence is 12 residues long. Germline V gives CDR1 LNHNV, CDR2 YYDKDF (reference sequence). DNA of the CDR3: TGTGCCACCAGCCCTGGACGGCTTGAGCAGTTCTTC. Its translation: CATSPGRLEQFF.

The CDR3 sequence: CSVEGRGGAYEQYF. The CDR3 DNA reads TGCAGCGTTGAAGGGCGGGGGGGCGCGTACGAGCAGTACTTC. This rearrangement joins TRBV29-1 to TRBJ2-7; 9 nucleotides match TRBD2. There are 14 residues in the CDR3. V was clipped by 1 base and J by 4 bases; unmatched bases: 5. Germline loops: CDR1 SQVTM, CDR2 ANQGSEA.

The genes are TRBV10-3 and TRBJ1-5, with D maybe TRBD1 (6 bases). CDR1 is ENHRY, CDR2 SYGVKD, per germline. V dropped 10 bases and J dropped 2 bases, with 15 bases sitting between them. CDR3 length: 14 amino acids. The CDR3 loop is CATQQGDGNQPQHF. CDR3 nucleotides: TGTGCCACTCAACAGGGCGATGGCAATCAGCCCCAGCATTTT.

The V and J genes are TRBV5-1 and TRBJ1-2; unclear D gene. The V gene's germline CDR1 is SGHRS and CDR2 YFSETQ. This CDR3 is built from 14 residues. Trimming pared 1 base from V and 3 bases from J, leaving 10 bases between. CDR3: CASSLYGDYYGYTF. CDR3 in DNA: TGCGCCAGCAGCTTGTATGGGGATTACTATGGCTACACCTTC.

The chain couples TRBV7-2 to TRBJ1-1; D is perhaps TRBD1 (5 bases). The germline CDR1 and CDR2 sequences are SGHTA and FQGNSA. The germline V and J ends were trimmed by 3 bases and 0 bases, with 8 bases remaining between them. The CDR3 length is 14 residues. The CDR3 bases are TGTGCCAGCAGCTTCCCAGGGTTGAACACTGAAGCTTTCTTT. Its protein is CASSFPGLNTEAFF. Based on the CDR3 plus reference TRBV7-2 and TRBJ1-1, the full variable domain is GAGVSQSPSNKVTEKGKDVELRCDPISGHTALYWYRQSLGQGLEFLIYFQGNSAPDKSGLPSDRFSAERTGGSVSTLTIQRTQQEDSAVYLCASSFPGLNTEAFFGQGTRLTVV.

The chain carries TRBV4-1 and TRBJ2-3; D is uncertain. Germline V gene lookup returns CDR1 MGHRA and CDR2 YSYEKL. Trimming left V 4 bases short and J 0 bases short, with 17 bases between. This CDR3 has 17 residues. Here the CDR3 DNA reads TGCGCCAGCAGCCTTTCCCCGGGCGGTTCTAGCACAGATACGCAGTATTTT. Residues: CASSLSPGGSSTDTQYF.

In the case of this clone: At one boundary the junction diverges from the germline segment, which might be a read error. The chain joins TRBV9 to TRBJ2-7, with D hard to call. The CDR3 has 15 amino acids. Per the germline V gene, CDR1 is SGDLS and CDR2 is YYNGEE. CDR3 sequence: CASSLTDLAFYEQYF. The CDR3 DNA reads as TGTGCCAGCAGCTTGACGGACCTCGCCTTTTACGAGCAGTACTTT.

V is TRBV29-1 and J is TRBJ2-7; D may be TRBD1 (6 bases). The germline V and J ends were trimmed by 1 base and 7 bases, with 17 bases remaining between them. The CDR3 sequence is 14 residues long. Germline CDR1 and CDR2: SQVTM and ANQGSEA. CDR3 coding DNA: TGCAGCGTTGAAGGGGGGCTTATCGGCGGGGAGCAGTACTTC. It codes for CSVEGGLIGGEQYF.